A selection of T cell receptor beta chains follows, all from one sample in a study of cytomegalovirus exposure and HLA in healthy donors. TCRdb keeps only in-frame clones here, not all; method: immunoSEQ multiplex PCR. The sample records some 160,000 clones, around 89% being singletons. The sample was PBMCs. The receptors shown here come from a man between 18 and 35 years old in good health and CMV-seronegative. Each CDR3 is given with its conserved first and last residue. A D gene is named only where the DNA matches it firmly. Clone size is stated in some rows and not others, as once, few, many or a class when expanded.

-	TRBV6-6	TRBJ1-5	-	TGTGCCAGCGGAGGGGTGTTGGTAGTCTCCCAGCATTTT	CASGGVLVVSQHF
-	TRBV21-1	TRBJ2-1	-	TGTGCCAGCAGCACCCGGGACAGTTTATACAATGAGCAGTTCTTC	CASSTRDSLYNEQFF
-	TRBV27	TRBJ1-5	-	TGTGCCAGCGGCCTAGGGGGATTCAATCAGCCCCAGCATTTT	CASGLGGFNQPQHF
-	TRBV9	TRBJ1-4	TRBD1	TGTGCCAGCAGCGTAGACAGGGGTGGTGAAAAACTGTTTTTT	CASSVDRGGEKLFF
once	TRBV28	TRBJ2-7	-	TGTGCCAGCAGTGGGGCCGGGAGTGCACACATGCTTGAGCAGTACTTC	CASSGAGSAHMLEQYF
-	TRBV2	TRBJ2-5	TRBD2	TGTGCCAGCAGTGGGGCTAGCGGGGGACTCCAAGAGACCCAGTACTTC	CASSGASGGLQETQYF
-	TRBV4-2	TRBJ2-3	TRBD1	TGTGCCAGCAGCCAAGTAGGACAGGGTATTACAGATACGCAGTATTTT	CASSQVGQGITDTQYF
-	TRBV28	TRBJ1-2	-	TGTGCCAGCAGTTATTCAGGGGAGAACTATGGCTACACCTTC	CASSYSGENYGYTF
-	TRBV15	TRBJ1-4	-	TGTGCCACCAGCAGAGATCCCCCTAAGAGACTGTTTTTT	CATSRDPPKRLFF
-	TRBV7-2	TRBJ2-6	TRBD1	TGTGCCAGCAGCTTAGTAGGGGGCCCTGGGGCCAACGTCCTGACTTTC	CASSLVGGPGANVLTF
-	TRBV7-9	TRBJ2-7	TRBD1	TGTGCCAGCAGCTTAGGGACAGGGTACGAGCAGTACTTC	CASSLGTGYEQYF
-	TRBV5-1	TRBJ2-1	-	TGCGCCAGCAGCTTGGCCCCGGGGGTCTACAATGAGCAGTTCTTC	CASSLAPGVYNEQFF
many	TRBV10-3	TRBJ1-4	-	TGTGCCATCAGCTTTCGGTCCGGGGGTGGGGAAAAACTGTTTTTT	CAISFRSGGGEKLFF
-	TRBV27	TRBJ2-7	-	TGTGCCAGCAGCCCAGGGTCTGGGGTCGTGCAGTACTTC	CASSPGSGVVQYF
-	TRBV21-1	TRBJ2-7	-	TGTGCCAGCAGCAAAGGGGGTCTAGCGGGAGACAGCGAGCAGTACTTC	CASSKGGLAGDSEQYF
-	TRBV7-2	TRBJ1-5	TRBD1	TGTGCCAGCAGCCGGACAGGGGGCAATCAGCCCCAGCATTTT	CASSRTGGNQPQHF
-	TRBV2	TRBJ2-5	TRBD1	TGTGCCAGCACGGGACAGCTACTTCAAGAGACCCAGTACTTC	CASTGQLLQETQYF
-	TRBV28	TRBJ2-3	-	TGTGCCAGCAGTCCCCTAGTAGCCTTAACTAGCACAGATACGCAGTATTTT	CASSPLVALTSTDTQYF
-	TRBV25-1	TRBJ1-2	TRBD1	TGTGCCAGCAGTATAACAGGGGGTGGCTATGGCTACACCTTC	CASSITGGGYGYTF
-	TRBV15	TRBJ1-1	-	TGTGCCACCAGCAGAGATTTAAAATCTGAAGCTTTCTTT	CATSRDLKSEAFF
-	TRBV28	TRBJ2-2	-	TGTGCCAGCAGATATTTAGGGGACATAGACACCGGGGAGCTGTTTTTT	CASRYLGDIDTGELFF
-	TRBV2	TRBJ1-1	-	TGTGCCAGCAGGACTACAGGGCGAACTGAAGCTTTCTTT	CASRTTGRTEAFF
-	TRBV6-6	TRBJ1-6	-	TGTGCCAGCAGCCCGGGGGTAGGGGATTCACCCCTCCACTTT	CASSPGVGDSPLHF
-	TRBV7-2	TRBJ1-1	-	TGTGCCAGCAGCTTCGTGGACAGGAACACTGAAGCTTTCTTT	CASSFVDRNTEAFF
-	TRBV12-2	TRBJ1-5	-	TGTGCAAGTCGCTTAGCGTGTAGGGGGTTTGATCAGCCCCAGCATTTT	CASRLACRGFDQPQHF
once	TRBV6-1	TRBJ2-3	-	TGTGCCAGCAGTGAAGCTTGGGGGCAGGGCACAGATACGCAGTATTTT	CASSEAWGQGTDTQYF
-	TRBV2	TRBJ2-1	-	TGTGCCAGCAGTGAAGAGGCGGCGACTAGCAATGAGCAGTTCTTC	CASSEEAATSNEQFF
-	TRBV7-2	TRBJ1-2	-	TGTGCCTGTGAACCAGGGGATCTCTATGGCTACACCTTC	CACEPGDLYGYTF
once	TRBV19	TRBJ2-3	-	TGTGCCAGTAGTATGAGAGGAAGACGGGAAAAGGCAGATACGCAGTATTTT	CASSMRGRREKADTQYF
-	TRBV19	TRBJ2-1	TRBD2	TGTGCCAGTAGTTCTTTAGCGGGAGGGCCCTTCAATGAGCAGTTCTTC	CASSSLAGGPFNEQFF
-	TRBV2	TRBJ2-7	TRBD2	TGTGCCAGCAGGGTCCTAGCGGGAGTCAACGAGCAGTACTTC	CASRVLAGVNEQYF
-	TRBV11-2	TRBJ1-3	-	TGTGCCAGCAGCTTAGGTAGAAACACCATATATTTT	CASSLGRNTIYF
-	TRBV2	TRBJ1-4	-	TGTGCCAGCAGGGTGGGAGATGAAAAACTGTTTTTT	CASRVGDEKLFF